Each of the 27 T cell receptor beta chains below was sequenced from the same sample in a study of T cell responses to AZD1222 COVID-19 vaccine. Data came from immunoSEQ multiplex PCR; TCRdb stores just in-frame clones and leaves some out. The sample lists roughly 170,000 clones; 80% to 90% were seen once. Specimen: peripheral blood, collected on day 0 of AZD1222 vaccination. The origin of the receptors is an adult in good health.

This clone was picked up one time. V and J are TRBV7-9 and TRBJ1-4, with TRBD1 matching over 9 bases. From germline, CDR1 is SEHNR and CDR2 FQNEAQ (reference sequence). The ends lost 3 bases at V and 7 bases at J; junction bases unmatched: 9. This CDR3 is built from 16 residues. The CDR3 is CASSLGQGLPSEKLFF. DNA of the CDR3: TGTGCCAGCAGCTTGGGACAGGGACTCCCTTCTGAAAAACTGTTTTTT.

The chain employs TRBV29-1 and TRBJ1-4; 8 bases line up with TRBD1. The CDR3 extends over 14 amino acids. V lost 7 bases, J lost 5 bases, and 9 bases stayed unmatched. The germline gives CDR1 SQVTM, CDR2 ANQGSEA. The CDR3 bases are TGCAGCGCAGCCCGACAGGGGTTGAATGAAAAACTGTTTTTT. Translated: CSAARQGLNEKLFF.

This clone was recorded a few times. The V gene is TRBV7-8, the J gene TRBJ1-6; 12 bases match TRBD1. The length of the CDR3 is 16 residues. Germline V gives CDR1 SGHVS, CDR2 FQNEAQ. Trimming at V came to 6 bases and at J to 8 bases, leaving 8 bases not matched to a gene. The CDR3 DNA is TGTGCCAGCAGTTCGGGACAGGGGGCCCGTGATTCACCCCTCCACTTT. Protein product: CASSSGQGARDSPLHF.

J is TRBJ1-2 and V is TRBV5-4; 7 bases fit TRBD1. The CDR3 is 15 residues long. The V segment lost 4 bases and the J segment 4 bases; nucleotides outside the gene matches: 10. From germline, CDR1 is SGHNT and CDR2 YYREEE (reference sequence). The CDR3 here is CASSQGGQGVYGYTF. CDR3 sequence (DNA): TGTGCCAGCAGCCAAGGGGGGCAGGGGGTCTATGGCTACACCTTC. The variable domain in full, completed from reference TRBV5-4 and TRBJ1-2, reads ETGVTQSPTHLIKTRGQQVTLRCSSQSGHNTVSWYQQALGQGPQFIFQYYREEENGRGNFPPRFSGLQFPNYSSELNVNALELDDSALYLCASSQGGQGVYGYTFGSGTRLTVV.

The CDR3 protein is CASSSWGGPSSYEQYF. The CDR3 DNA follows: TGTGCCAGCAGCTCCTGGGGCGGGCCAAGCTCCTACGAGCAGTACTTC. The V call is TRBV7-2, the J call TRBJ2-7; TRBD1 or TRBD2 may be the D gene (5 bases each). V was cut by 4 bases and J by 0 bases, with 16 bases left in between. CDR3 length equals 16 residues. The germline gives CDR1 SGHTA, CDR2 FQGNSA.

A word on this clone: Sequence at one end of the junction differs from germline and may be a read error. The J gene is TRBJ1-5, the V gene TRBV14; tentative D call: TRBD1 (5 bases). The germline V gene encodes CDR1 SGHDN and CDR2 FVKESK. The CDR3 spans 17 residues. The CDR3, as DNA: TGCGCCAGCAGCCAAGATAGGGAGGACATGTCCAATCAGCCCCAGCATTTT. As protein: CASSQDREDMSNQPQHF.

V and J are TRBV15 and TRBJ2-1; 9 bases agree with TRBD1. Germline CDR1 LNHNV, CDR2 YYDKDF (reference sequence). V lost 3 bases and J lost 3; bases outside the gene matches: 9. The CDR3 has 17 amino acids. CDR3 sequence: CATSRTPGQGLYNEQFF. The CDR3 DNA reads TGTGCCACCAGCAGGACCCCGGGACAGGGACTCTACAATGAGCAGTTCTTC.

This clone was seen just once. The V call is TRBV9, the J call TRBJ2-2, with D tentatively TRBD2 (6 bases). V lost 3 bases and J 4 bases, leaving 10 bases between the germline ends. This CDR3 spans 14 amino acids. Germline V gene sequence: CDR1 SGDLS, CDR2 YYNGEE. This chain's CDR3 is CASSGGISTGELFF. The CDR3 nucleotides read TGTGCCAGCAGCGGCGGGATTTCCACCGGGGAGCTGTTTTTT.

V gene TRBV7-2 combines with J gene TRBJ2-1; 7 nucleotides align to TRBD2. The CDR3 runs to 14 residues. Losses at the gene ends were 1 base for V and 6 bases for J; bases not matched to a gene: 3. CDR1 SGHTA and CDR2 FQGNSA come from the germline V gene. In DNA form, the CDR3 reads TGTGCCAGCAGCTTAGGCCGGGAGGCCAATGAGCAGTTCTTC. Protein sequence: CASSLGREANEQFF.

This chain joins TRBV28 and TRBJ2-7; no definite D call. The CDR3 is 11 amino acids. CDR1 and CDR2 from the germline V gene are MDHEN and SYDVKM. V was clipped by 6 bases and J by 4 bases, with 7 bases between them. DNA of the CDR3: TGTGCCAGCAGCCCCCTGTACGAGCAGTACTTC. Protein product: CASSPLYEQYF.

The chain uses TRBV28 and TRBJ1-6; 8 bases agree with TRBD1. CDR1 and CDR2 from the germline V gene are MDHEN and SYDVKM. This CDR3 spans 14 amino acids. V was pared by 2 bases and J by 7 bases, with 1 base of the junction left unmatched. CDR3 sequence: CASSLNRGNSPLHF. In DNA form, the CDR3 reads TGTGCCAGCAGTTTAAACAGGGGGAATTCACCCCTCCACTTT.

V usage is TRBV2 and J usage is TRBJ1-5, with 7 bases that match TRBD1. Trimming removed 9 bases from V and 0 bases from J; junction bases left unmatched: 2. Germline assignment: CDR1 SNHLY and CDR2 FYNNEI. This CDR3 has 13 residues. The CDR3 DNA reads TGTGCCAGGGGGGACAGTAGCAATCAGCCCCAGCATTTT. Protein product: CARGDSSNQPQHF. Filled out from reference TRBV2 and TRBJ1-5, the complete variable domain reads EPEVTQTPSHQVTQMGQEVILRCVPISNHLYFYWYRQILGQKVEFLVSFYNNEISEKSEIFDDQFSVERPDGSNFTLKIRSTKLEDSAMYFCARGDSSNQPQHFGDGTRLSIL.

The V call is TRBV7-9, the J call TRBJ2-5, with 12 nucleotides matching TRBD1. Germline V gene data show CDR1 as SEHNR and CDR2 as FQNEAQ (reference sequence). The CDR3 loop spans 17 amino acids. Trimming at V came to 7 bases and at J to 5 bases, leaving 14 bases not matched to a gene. The CDR3 DNA follows: TGTGCCAGCATCCCCGGCCCGGGACAGGGGGCGAGGGAGACCCAGTACTTC. Encoded protein: CASIPGPGQGARETQYF.

V is TRBV5-1 and J is TRBJ1-5, with D uncertain. Trimming took off 4 bases at V and 1 base at J, with 15 bases between the two ends. This CDR3 comprises 16 residues. CDR1 is SGHRS, CDR2 YFSETQ, per germline. The CDR3: CASSLSDWKSNQPQHF. The CDR3 nucleotides read TGCGCCAGCAGCCTGTCTGATTGGAAGAGCAATCAGCCCCAGCATTTT.

The rearrangement links TRBV6-4 to TRBJ2-2, with a tentative D call TRBD1 (5 bases). V was pared by 6 bases and J by 3 bases, with 8 bases between. CDR3 length: 13 amino acids. Looked up from germline, CDR1 is MRHNA and CDR2 is SNTAGT. The DNA for the CDR3 is TGTGCCAGCAGATCAGGGTACACCGGGGAGCTGTTTTTT. As protein: CASRSGYTGELFF.

V gene TRBV9 combines with J gene TRBJ2-7; D not resolved. CDR3 length: 12 amino acids. Germline loops: CDR1 SGDLS, CDR2 YYNGEE. Deletions cut 3 bases from V and 4 bases from J, with 8 bases between. CDR3 nucleotide sequence: TGTGCCAGCAGCGGTGACGGGTACGAGCAGTACTTC. This sequence encodes CASSGDGYEQYF. Full variable domain (rest looked up from reference TRBV9 and TRBJ2-7): DSGVTQTPKHLITATGQRVTLRCSPRSGDLSVYWYQQSLDQGLQFLIQYYNGEERAKGNILERFSAQQFPDLHSELNLSSLELGDSALYFCASSGDGYEQYFGPGTRLTVT.

The chain employs TRBV12-3 or TRBV12-4 and TRBJ2-3; no clear D gene. CDR3 length: 13 residues. Trimming pared 3 bases from V and 4 bases from J, leaving 8 bases between. The CDR3: CASSFRVADTQYF. DNA of the CDR3: TGTGCCAGCAGTTTCCGGGTAGCAGATACGCAGTATTTT.

In its sample, this clone was seen once. This rearrangement joins TRBV5-1 to TRBJ2-5; 10 positions match TRBD2. J gave up 5 bases and V 1 base, and 5 bases lay outside the gene matches. The CDR3 is 15 amino acids. Per the germline V gene, CDR1 is SGHRS and CDR2 is YFSETQ. The CDR3 DNA reads as TGCGCCAGCAGCTTGACTAGCGGGACGGGGGAGACCCAGTACTTC. Translated, it gives CASSLTSGTGETQYF.

V and J are TRBV14 and TRBJ1-2, with D perhaps matching TRBD1 (5 bases). CDR3 length: 12 amino acids. CDR1 SGHDN and CDR2 FVKESK come from the germline V gene. Trimming shortened V by 0 bases and J by 6 bases, and 5 bases separated the two germline ends. Here the CDR3 reads CASSQEGDGYTF. The CDR3 nucleotides are TGTGCCAGCAGCCAAGAAGGGGATGGCTACACCTTC.

CDR3 coding DNA: TGTGCCAGCAGCCTCAGCGTGGGACTAGCGGGAGCGTGGGTTCTCGAGCAGTACTTC. It specifies CASSLSVGLAGAWVLEQYF. V and J are TRBV13 and TRBJ2-7; 14 positions match TRBD2. The trim removed 5 bases at V and 6 bases at J, leaving 18 bases unmatched. The CDR3 has 19 amino acids. Germline V gene data show CDR1 as PRHDT and CDR2 as FYEKMQ (reference sequence).

The CDR3 DNA sequence: TGTGCCAGCAGCGCGTCGACAGGGGGCAGTGAAAAACTGTTTTTT. The encoded protein is CASSASTGGSEKLFF. V usage is TRBV11-2 and J usage is TRBJ1-4; 10 bases match TRBD1. V lost 5 bases, J lost 7 bases, and 7 bases stayed unmatched. The germline V gene encodes CDR1 SGHAT and CDR2 FQNNGV. The length of the CDR3 is 15 residues.

In the case of this clone: This sample also contains other DNA sequences that code for the same CDR3. The chain combines TRBV5-1 with TRBJ1-5; TRBD1 aligns across 7 bases. Looked up from germline, CDR1 is SGHRS and CDR2 is YFSETQ. The V segment lost 0 bases and the J segment 7 bases; nucleotides outside the gene matches: 4. CDR3 length: 14 residues. The CDR3 nucleotides read TGCGCCAGCAGCTTGGAAGGGGGCGGGCAGCCCCAGCATTTT. This sequence encodes CASSLEGGGQPQHF.

The chain couples TRBV2 to TRBJ2-6; 10 bases line up with TRBD1. The length of the CDR3 is 20 residues. V gave up 0 bases and J gave up 0 bases; unmatched junction bases: 8. CDR1 and CDR2 from the germline V gene are SNHLY and FYNNEI. The CDR3 spells CASSEALDRGPSSGANVLTF. Written as DNA, the CDR3 is TGTGCCAGCAGTGAAGCGCTTGACAGGGGGCCAAGCTCTGGGGCCAACGTCCTGACTTTC.

The genes are TRBV7-3 and TRBJ2-3; D call uncertain. CDR1 is SGHTA and CDR2 is FQGTGA in the germline V gene. The CDR3 length is 13 residues. V was pared by 1 base and J by 5 bases, with 7 bases between. The CDR3, as DNA: TGTGCCAGCAGCTTAAATTCGGGAGATACGCAGTATTTT. Translating it yields CASSLNSGDTQYF.

The gene calls are TRBV6-1 and TRBJ1-2; D perhaps matches TRBD1 (5 bases). V dropped 0 bases and J dropped 0 bases, with 20 bases sitting between them. The CDR3 covers 19 residues. From germline, CDR1 is MNHNS and CDR2 SASEGT. This chain's CDR3 is CASSEAPRVGSRANYGYTF. The CDR3 nucleotides read TGTGCCAGCAGTGAAGCGCCCAGGGTAGGCTCCCGAGCTAACTATGGCTACACCTTC.

This chain uses TRBV3-1 (or the pseudogene TRBV3-2) with TRBJ1-3; D unresolved. Germline V gives CDR1 LGHDT, CDR2 YNNKEL (reference sequence). This CDR3 has 15 amino acids. V lost 0 bases, J lost 6 bases, and 12 bases lay in between. The CDR3 loop is CASSQDQLPLNTIYF. In DNA form, the CDR3 reads TGTGCCAGCAGCCAAGATCAACTCCCCCTAAACACCATATATTTT.

The gene calls are TRBV5-1 and TRBJ1-5, with a possible D match to TRBD1 (6 bases). The V end was cut by 0 bases, the J end by 4 bases, with 11 bases between. Germline CDR1 SGHRS, CDR2 YFSETQ. This CDR3 contains 15 residues. In DNA, the CDR3 is TGCGCCAGCAGCTTGGGGGACATACCGAATCAGCCCCAGCATTTT. This translates into CASSLGDIPNQPQHF.